Each of the 20 T cell receptor beta chains below was sequenced from the same sample in a study of CD4 and CD8 cells across lung adenocarcinoma regions. MiXCR, run by TCRdb on the PCR reads, gives a single entry per CDR3 protein. The table has 9,500 to 15,000 distinct CDR3 sequences, over 45% seen once. The material sequenced was CD8+ T cells from the margin of a lung tumor. The receptors stem from a male donor with lung adenocarcinoma. The CD4 and CD8 labels of this study may be unreliable.

DNA of the CDR3: TGTGCCAGCAGTGGTGTTTCGAGCACAGATACGCAGTATTTT. Protein product: CASSGVSSTDTQYF. The chain combines TRBV6-2 or TRBV6-3 with TRBJ2-3; no clear D gene. Trimming left V 5 bases short and J 0 bases short, with 9 bases between. This CDR3 region has 14 residues. Germline V lookup: CDR1 MNHEY, CDR2 SVGEGT.

This clonotype was counted many times. The CDR3 region has the DNA TGTGCCACGTGGGGGAGGACCTCCTACGAGCAGTACTTC. Its translation is CATWGRTSYEQYF. The rearrangement links TRBV6-1 to TRBJ2-7; D perhaps matches TRBD2 (6 bases). Germline lookup yields CDR1 MNHNS and CDR2 SASEGT. Deletions cut 10 bases from V and 0 bases from J, with 13 bases between. This CDR3 is 13 amino acids long.

This clonotype was found many times. A read error may be the cause here, since a much bigger clone is one base away. The V and J genes are TRBV6-5 and TRBJ2-1, with TRBD1 as a possible D gene (6 bases). CDR3 length equals 14 residues. The germline V gene encodes CDR1 MNHEY and CDR2 SVGAGI. Trimming took off 6 bases at V and 13 bases at J, with 22 bases between the two ends. This CDR3 reads CASSYRAVENIQFF. CDR3 coding DNA: TGTGCCAGCAGCTACAGGGCTGTGGAAAACATTCAGTTCTTC.

The chain recombines TRBV5-1 with TRBJ2-3, with 10 positions matching TRBD2. The germline gives CDR1 SGHRS, CDR2 YFSETQ. V was clipped by 4 bases and J by 1 base; unmatched bases: 6. The CDR3 has 16 amino acids. The CDR3 DNA reads TGCGCCAGCAGCGATCTAGCGGGAGTTGGCACAGATACGCAGTATTTT. This encodes CASSDLAGVGTDTQYF.

As to this clonotype: One junction end disagrees with the germline gene, perhaps due to a read error. The rearrangement joins TRBV6-1 to TRBJ2-3; 8 nucleotides line up with TRBD2. The CDR3 sequence is 18 residues long. Germline CDR1 reads MNHNS; CDR2 reads SASEGT. CDR3 DNA: TGTGCCAGCAGTCCCCTGCGCCTCCCGGGAGGGAACACCGGTACGCAGTTTTTT. It is translated as CASSPLRLPGGNTGTQFF.

This clonotype was seen once. The genes are TRBV6-5 and TRBJ2-2; possible D gene TRBD1, 5 bases. Trimming took 1 base from V and 4 from J, leaving 10 bases between them. The germline V gene encodes CDR1 MNHEY and CDR2 SVGAGI. This CDR3 contains 15 residues. CDR3 nucleotide sequence: TGTGCCAGCAGTTACTTGCAGGGTGCCACCGGGGAGCTGTTTTTT. It yields the protein CASSYLQGATGELFF.

V gene TRBV27 combines with J gene TRBJ2-5; possibly TRBD2 for D (7 bases). Trimming pared 8 bases from V and 4 bases from J, leaving 23 bases between. The length of the CDR3 is 16 residues. Germline V gene data show CDR1 as MNHEY and CDR2 as SMNVEV (reference sequence). The CDR3, as DNA: TGTGCCAGCGGGGGCGGCGGGGGCTGGGGCCCAGAGACCCAGTACTTC. This encodes CASGGGGGWGPETQYF.

This clonotype was seen at least ten times. This sequence joins TRBV7-2 and TRBJ2-5; 10 bases are a match to TRBD2. The germline gives CDR1 SGHTA, CDR2 FQGNSA. The V segment lost 3 bases and the J segment 11 bases; nucleotides outside the gene matches: 12. This CDR3 spans 15 amino acids. Here the CDR3 reads CASSFSAGGIGEQYF. The CDR3 coding sequence is TGTGCCAGCAGCTTCTCAGCGGGAGGGATCGGTGAGCAGTACTTC.

The CDR3 DNA reads TGTGCCAGCAGTTTTCAGCGGGGCAATGAGCAGTACTTC. This sequence encodes CASSFQRGNEQYF. The genes are TRBV11-3 and TRBJ2-7; 7 bases agree with TRBD2. The CDR3 extends over 13 amino acids. The J segment lost 7 bases and the V segment lost 6 bases, leaving 9 bases of the junction unmatched. Germline V gene lookup returns CDR1 SGHNT and CDR2 YENEEA.

This clonotype was recorded only once. The junction and the germline gene differ at one end; a read error may be behind it. CDR3 nucleotides: TGTGCGTGCAGTGCACGGGGGCTGGGAGCCAAAAATACGCAGTATTTC. This gives the protein CACSARGLGAKNTQYF. The chain couples TRBV27 to TRBJ2-4, with D perhaps assigned TRBD1 or TRBD2 (6 bases each). This CDR3 is 16 amino acids long. In germline, CDR1 is MNHEY, CDR2 SMNVEV (reference sequence).

By share of the sample, this clonotype is medium-sized. The chain has TRBV6-1 and TRBJ2-2; possible D gene TRBD1, 6 bases. CDR3 length equals 15 residues. CDR1 is MNHNS and CDR2 is SASEGT in the germline V gene. Trimming removed 1 base from V and 3 bases from J, with 9 bases in between. The CDR3 region is CASSEDQGHTGELFF. DNA for the CDR3: TGTGCCAGCAGTGAAGACCAGGGGCACACCGGGGAGCTGTTTTTT.

This chain links TRBV6-1 with TRBJ2-1, with D perhaps matching TRBD2 (6 bases). The closer fit of TRBJ2-7 to the DNA end suggests the J call may be wrong. From germline, CDR1 is MNHNS and CDR2 SASEGT. The CDR3 is made up of 15 amino acids. CDR3 in amino acids: CARETEPSAKDTQYF. The CDR3 nucleotides are TGTGCCCGCGAGACGGAGCCTAGCGCCAAAGACACGCAGTACTTC.

The chain employs TRBV6-1 and TRBJ2-4, with D perhaps assigned TRBD1 or TRBD2 (5 bases each). CDR1 and CDR2 from the germline V gene are MNHNS and SASEGT. V gave up 11 bases and J gave up 1 base, with 21 bases separating them. CDR3 length: 16 residues. CDR3 sequence (DNA): TGTGCCTGCCTGGGGCTCGGGGCCCGTGCCAAAAACATTCAGTACTTC. This codes for CACLGLGARAKNIQYF.

This clonotype was found many times. The V call is TRBV5-8, the J call TRBJ2-5, with D tentatively TRBD2 (7 bases). Germline V CDR1 and CDR2: SGHTS, YDEGEE. There are 17 residues in the CDR3. The V gene lost 0 bases and the J gene lost 2 bases, with 17 bases spanning the gap. As DNA, the CDR3 is TGTGCCAGCAGCTTGGGTTCTTCGGGGGGCTATCAAGAGACCCAGTACTTC. Its protein product is CASSLGSSGGYQETQYF.

Only one count was recorded for this clonotype. V is TRBV27 and J is TRBJ2-3; 9 nucleotides line up with TRBD2. The end of the DNA is better explained by TRBJ2-7, so the J call may be wrong. Germline lookup yields CDR1 MNHEY and CDR2 SMNVEV (reference sequence). The CDR3 has 16 amino acids. CDR3 nucleotide sequence: TGTGCCAGCAGTTCGCGTTTAGCGGGAGACCCAGATACGCAGTACTTC. Residues: CASSSRLAGDPDTQYF.

This clonotype has just a few counts. The V gene is TRBV6-5, the J gene TRBJ2-7; possible D gene TRBD1, 6 bases. V lost 0 bases, J lost 0 bases, and 15 bases lay in between. The CDR3 extends over 17 amino acids. Per germline, CDR1 MNHEY and CDR2 SVGAGI. The CDR3: CASSYSGQYMTSYEQYF. Here the CDR3 DNA reads TGTGCCAGCAGTTACTCCGGACAGTACATGACCTCCTACGAGCAGTACTTC.

The table lists this clonotype with many counts. The chain couples TRBV6-1 to TRBJ1-1; no reliable D call. The CDR3 runs 14 residues. V gave up 9 bases and J gave up 0 bases, with 14 bases separating them. Germline CDR1 is MNHNS and CDR2 is SASEGT. The CDR3 nucleotides are TGTGCCAGTCGGGAAGCAAACTTGAACACTGAAGCTTTCTTT. Its protein is CASREANLNTEAFF.

Here the CDR3 DNA reads TGTGCCAGCAGTGAGGGGCTTCTTGGACGTGACCAAGTTTCCCAGTACTTC. This codes for CASSEGLLGRDQVSQYF. V and J are TRBV6-1 and TRBJ2-1; D is perhaps TRBD1 (5 bases). The DNA end is more similar to TRBJ2-5, so the J call may be wrong. The V gene's germline CDR1 is MNHNS and CDR2 SASEGT. The length of the CDR3 is 17 residues.

This clonotype was observed at least ten times. The chain links TRBV7-2 to TRBJ2-1; 10 nucleotides align to TRBD2. Trimming took 3 bases from V and 9 from J; bases not matched to a gene: 8. Germline values: CDR1 SGHTA, CDR2 FQGNSA. This CDR3 contains 15 residues. CDR3 bases: TGTGCCAGCAGCTTCTCAGCGGGAGGGATCGGTGAGCAGTTCTTC. Residues: CASSFSAGGIGEQFF.

CDR3 bases: TGTGCCAGCGAGAGCGGGCCCACCGGCCCAGAGACCCAGTACTTC. The encoded protein is CASESGPTGPETQYF. The J gene is TRBJ2-5, the V gene TRBV6-1, with D possibly matching TRBD2 (6 bases). The CDR3 is made up of 15 amino acids. Trimming left V 8 bases short and J 4 bases short, with 20 bases between. Germline CDR1 reads MNHNS; CDR2 reads SASEGT.